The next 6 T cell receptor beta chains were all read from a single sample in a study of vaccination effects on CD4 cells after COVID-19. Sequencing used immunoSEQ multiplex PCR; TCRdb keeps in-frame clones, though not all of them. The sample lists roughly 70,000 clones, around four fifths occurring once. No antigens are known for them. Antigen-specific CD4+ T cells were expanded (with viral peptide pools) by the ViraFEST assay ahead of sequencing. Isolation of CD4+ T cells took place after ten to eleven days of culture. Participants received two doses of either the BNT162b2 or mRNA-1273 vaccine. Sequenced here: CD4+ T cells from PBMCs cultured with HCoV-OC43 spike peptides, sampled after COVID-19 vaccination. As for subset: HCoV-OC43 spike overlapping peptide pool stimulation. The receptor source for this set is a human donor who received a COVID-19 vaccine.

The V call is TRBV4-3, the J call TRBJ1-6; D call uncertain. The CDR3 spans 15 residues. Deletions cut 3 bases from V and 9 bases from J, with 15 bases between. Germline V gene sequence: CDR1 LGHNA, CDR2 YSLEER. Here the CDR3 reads CASSQEDTSTSPLHF. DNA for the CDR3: TGCGCCAGCAGCCAGGAAGACACATCTACTTCACCCCTCCACTTT.

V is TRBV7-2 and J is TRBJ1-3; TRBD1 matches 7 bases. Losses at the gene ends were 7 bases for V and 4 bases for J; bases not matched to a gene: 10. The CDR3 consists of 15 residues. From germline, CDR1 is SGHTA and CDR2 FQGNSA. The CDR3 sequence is CASTRDRVFGNTIYF. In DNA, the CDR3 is TGTGCCAGCACAAGAGACAGGGTATTCGGAAACACCATATATTTT.

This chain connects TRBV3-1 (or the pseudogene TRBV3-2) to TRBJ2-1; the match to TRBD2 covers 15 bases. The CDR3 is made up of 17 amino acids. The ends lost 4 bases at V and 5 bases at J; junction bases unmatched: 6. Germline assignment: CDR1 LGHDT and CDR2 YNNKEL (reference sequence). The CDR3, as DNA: TGTGCCAGCAGCCCCGGGACTAGCGGGGGGCCAGACAATGAGCAGTTCTTC. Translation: CASSPGTSGGPDNEQFF.

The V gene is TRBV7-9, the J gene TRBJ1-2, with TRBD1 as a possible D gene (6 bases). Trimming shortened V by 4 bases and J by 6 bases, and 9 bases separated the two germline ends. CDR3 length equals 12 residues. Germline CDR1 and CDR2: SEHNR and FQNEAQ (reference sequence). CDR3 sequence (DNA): TGTGCCAGCAGCTGGGACATGGATGGCTACACCTTC. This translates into CASSWDMDGYTF.

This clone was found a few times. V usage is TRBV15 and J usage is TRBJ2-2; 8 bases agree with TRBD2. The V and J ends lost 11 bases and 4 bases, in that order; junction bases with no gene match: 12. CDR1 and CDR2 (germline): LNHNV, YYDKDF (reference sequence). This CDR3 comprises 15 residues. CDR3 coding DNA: TGTGCCGCCAACCCGGGGGGGGCGGGCACCGGGGAGCTGTTTTTT. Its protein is CAANPGGAGTGELFF.

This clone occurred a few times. The DNA for the CDR3 is TGTGCCAGCAGTTTCGGGACAAATGGAAATTCACCCCTCCACTTT. It translates to CASSFGTNGNSPLHF. The chain uses TRBV28 and TRBJ1-6, with D possibly being TRBD1 (6 bases). Germline V gene data show CDR1 as MDHEN and CDR2 as SYDVKM. This CDR3 region has 15 residues. The V and J ends lost 3 bases and 7 bases respectively, with 13 bases between them.